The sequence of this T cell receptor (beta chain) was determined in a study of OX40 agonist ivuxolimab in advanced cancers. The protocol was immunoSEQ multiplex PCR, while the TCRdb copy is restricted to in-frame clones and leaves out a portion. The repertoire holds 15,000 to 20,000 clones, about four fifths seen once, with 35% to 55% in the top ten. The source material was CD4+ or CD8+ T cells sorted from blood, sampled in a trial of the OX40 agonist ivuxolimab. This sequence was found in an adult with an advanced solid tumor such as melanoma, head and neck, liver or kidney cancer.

The CDR3 spells CASRSSDGRYEQYF. The DNA for the CDR3 is TGTGCCAGCAGATCCTCGGACGGGCGATACGAGCAGTACTTC. The chain recombines TRBV13 with TRBJ2-7; D remains ambiguous. V lost 6 bases and J 4 bases, leaving 16 bases between the germline ends. Germline values: CDR1 PRHDT, CDR2 FYEKMQ (reference sequence). This CDR3 region has 14 residues.